A selection of T cell receptor beta chains follows, all from one sample in a study of blood T cell repertoires in COVID-19. Clones were sequenced by immunoSEQ multiplex PCR, and TCRdb holds only the in-frame ones, with some missing. The table lists some 220,000 clones, roughly four fifths of them singletons. The sequencing input was peripheral blood. These receptors came from a woman aged 60-70 years with acute or convalescent COVID-19. Each CDR3 is given with its conserved first and last residue. The D gene is left open where the match is weak. Size is omitted from some rows. Given values are once, few, many or a class for expanded clones.

>-|-|TRBJ2-1|TRBV7-9
TGTGCCAGCAGCTTGGGTCCCGGGGAGCAGTTCTTC
CASSLGPGEQFF
>-|-|TRBJ1-2|TRBV19
TGTGCCAGTAGTACTCAACAAAGGGAGTCCGTCTATGGCTACACCTTC
CASSTQQRESVYGYTF
>-|once|TRBJ2-7|TRBV2
TGTGCCAGCAGCGAGCAGGGAAAGGTAGGCGAGCAGTACTTC
CASSEQGKVGEQYF
>TRBD2|-|TRBJ2-1|TRBV7-9
TGTGCCAGCAGCCCTAGCGGGGGGGCTTTAAACAATGAGCAGTTCTTC
CASSPSGGALNNEQFF
>-|-|TRBJ1-5|TRBV2
TGTGCCAGCAGTGCGGACAGAGGGGGCAATCAGCCCCAGCATTTT
CASSADRGGNQPQHF
>-|-|TRBJ2-3|TRBV7-8
TGTGCCAGCAGCTACATCGTTAGGACAGGACTACACACAGATACGCAGTATTTT
CASSYIVRTGLHTDTQYF
>-|-|TRBJ2-7|TRBV20-1
TGCAGTGCTAGCGGAGTGGGCGAGCAGTACTTC
CSASGVGEQYF
>TRBD1|-|TRBJ1-1|TRBV5-1
TGCGCCAGCAGCTTGGCCGCGGACAGGGTGACGAACACTGAAGCTTTCTTT
CASSLAADRVTNTEAFF
>TRBD2|-|TRBJ2-7|TRBV7-2
TGTGCCAGCAGCGGAAGAGTAGCGGGTAAATCCTACGAGCAGTACTTC
CASSGRVAGKSYEQYF
>TRBD2|-|TRBJ2-5|TRBV3-1/TRBV3-2
TGTGCCAGCAGCCTAAGTTTACTAGCGGGGCCCCAAGAGACCCAGTACTTC
CASSLSLLAGPQETQYF
>-|-|TRBJ1-1|TRBV24-1
TGTGCCACCAGTGATTTGACCACCCTCGCCGGGGTATGGACTGAAGCTTTCTTT
CATSDLTTLAGVWTEAFF
>TRBD2|few|TRBJ2-3|TRBV29-1
TGCAGCGCCTGTGCGGGAGAAGTAGGAGATACGCAGTATTTT
CSACAGEVGDTQYF
>TRBD1|-|TRBJ2-2|TRBV2
TGTGCCAGCAGTGAAGCGCTTGGGACAGGTCCCACCGGGGAGCTGTTTTTT
CASSEALGTGPTGELFF
>TRBD1|-|TRBJ1-1|TRBV7-9
TGTGCCAGCCGGGACAGGGTTGTCACTGAAGCTTTCTTT
CASRDRVVTEAFF
>TRBD2|-|TRBJ2-1|TRBV6-1
TGTGCCAGCAGTGAACCCAGTGCCGGACTAGCGGGGCGTGGTGAGCAGTTCTTC
CASSEPSAGLAGRGEQFF
>-|-|TRBJ1-1|TRBV2
TGTGCCAGCATTCCTGCAGGCGTTTCCACTGAAGCTTTCTTT
CASIPAGVSTEAFF
>TRBD1|-|TRBJ1-1|TRBV2
TGTGCCAGCAGTCCCAGGGGGCGAAATGAAGCTTTCTTT
CASSPRGRNEAFF
>TRBD1|-|TRBJ2-2|TRBV5-1
TGCGCCAGCAGCTCACAGGGGAATGACGGGGAGCTGTTTTTT
CASSSQGNDGELFF
>-|-|TRBJ1-1|TRBV3-1/TRBV3-2
TGTGCCAGCAGCCAAGAGGGGAGAGCTTTCTTT
CASSQEGRAFF